Listed here are 8 T cell receptor beta chains from one sample, sequenced in a study of tumor and adjacent non-tumor tissue in lung cancer. A modified ARM-PCR protocol with three rounds of nested PCR amplified TCRbeta. TCRdb ran MiXCR on the multiplex PCR reads and lists one entry per CDR3 protein. The sample holds 200,000 to 250,000 distinct CDR3 sequences, 71% seen once. RNA was extracted from bulk tissue without any cell sorting. The specimen was lung tumor tissue. The origin of the receptors is a man between 60 and 75 years old with non-small cell lung cancer.

Remarks on this clonotype: One end of the junction varies from germline; a read error may be responsible. The genes are TRBV4-3 and TRBJ2-1; D ambiguous. The CDR3 covers 16 residues. Germline V gives CDR1 LGHNA, CDR2 YSLEER. The CDR3 protein is CTSSQNRVYHYNEQFF. DNA for the CDR3: TGCACCAGCAGCCAAAACCGGGTCTACCATTACAATGAGCAGTTCTTC.

Here the CDR3 reads CACTFTPGGETQYF. CDR3 sequence (DNA): TGTGCCTGCACCTTTACGCCGGGTGGAGAGACCCAGTACTTC. This rearrangement joins TRBV11-1 to TRBJ2-5; D gene ambiguous. V lost 11 bases to trimming and J lost 4 bases, with 20 bases between them. This CDR3 comprises 14 residues. Per germline, CDR1 SGHAT and CDR2 FQDESV (reference sequence).

CDR3 coding DNA: TGTGCCAGCACCTTAGGGTGGGCGCGTAGCTACACCTTC. It specifies CASTLGWARSYTF. The V gene is TRBV12-3 or TRBV12-4, the J gene TRBJ1-2, with unresolved D. This CDR3 is 13 amino acids long. Trimming cost V 7 bases and J 9 bases, with 18 bases left between them.

On this clonotype itself: The conserved final phenylalanine or tryptophan is absent from the CDR3, which likely points to a read error. The V call is TRBV20-1, the J call TRBJ2-7; no reliable D call. V was cut by 1 base and J by 1 base, with 11 bases left in between. Germline-derived CDR1 and CDR2 are DFQATT and SNEGSKA (reference sequence). The CDR3 contains 14 residues. CDR3 protein: CSARGVFKSYEQYL. CDR3 nucleotide sequence: TGCAGTGCTAGAGGGGTATTCAAATCCTACGAGCAGTACCTC.

In its sample, this clonotype was seen many times. The chain has TRBV29-1 and TRBJ2-5; tentatively, D is TRBD2 (6 bases). In germline, CDR1 is SQVTM, CDR2 ANQGSEA. The length of the CDR3 is 14 residues. Trimming took off 8 bases at V and 5 bases at J, with 21 bases between the two ends. The CDR3 reads CSHDKGTGGETQYF. The CDR3 nucleotides are TGCAGCCATGATAAGGGGACTGGGGGGGAGACCCAGTACTTC.

As concerns this clonotype: Given a much more abundant clone one base away, this may be a read error. The gene calls are TRBV10-1 and TRBJ2-1, with 8 bases identical to TRBD1. Germline CDR1 and CDR2: WNHNN and SYGVQD (reference sequence). The CDR3 is 13 residues long. With 10 bases clipped from V and 7 bases from J, the junction kept 9 bases outside the gene matches. The CDR3 DNA reads as TGCGCCAACGGGACAGGTGATTGGAATGAGCAGTTCTTC. This encodes CANGTGDWNEQFF.

J is TRBJ2-1 and V is TRBV12-3 or TRBV12-4; weak D call: TRBD1 (6 bases). The germline V and J ends were trimmed by 6 bases and 7 bases, with 16 bases remaining between them. This CDR3 comprises 14 residues. The CDR3 loop is CASRPRSDRNEQFF. The CDR3 DNA sequence: TGTGCCAGCAGACCACGCTCCGACAGGAATGAGCAGTTCTTC.

The chain employs TRBV24-1 and TRBJ2-5, with D possibly being TRBD2 (6 bases). The length of the CDR3 is 16 residues. V lost 5 bases and J lost 4, with 19 bases in between. The germline V gene has CDR1 KGHDR and CDR2 SFDVKD. The CDR3 DNA sequence: TGTGCCACCAGTGCCCCGAAGGCGCGGGGCAGAGAGACCCAGTACTTC. Amino acid sequence: CATSAPKARGRETQYF.